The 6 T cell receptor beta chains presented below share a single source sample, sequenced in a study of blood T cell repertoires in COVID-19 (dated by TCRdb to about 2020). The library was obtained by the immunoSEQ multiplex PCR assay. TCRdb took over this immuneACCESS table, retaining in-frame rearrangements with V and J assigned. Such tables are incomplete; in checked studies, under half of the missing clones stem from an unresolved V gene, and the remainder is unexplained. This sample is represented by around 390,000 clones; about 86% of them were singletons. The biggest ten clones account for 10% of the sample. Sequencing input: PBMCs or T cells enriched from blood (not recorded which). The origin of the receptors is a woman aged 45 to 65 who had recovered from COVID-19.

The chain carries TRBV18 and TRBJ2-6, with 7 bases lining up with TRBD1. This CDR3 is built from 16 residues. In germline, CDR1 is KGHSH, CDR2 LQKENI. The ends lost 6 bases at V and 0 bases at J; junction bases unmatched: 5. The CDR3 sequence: CASSPGQSSGANVLTF. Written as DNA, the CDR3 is TGTGCCAGCTCGCCGGGACAGTCCTCTGGGGCCAACGTCCTGACTTTC.

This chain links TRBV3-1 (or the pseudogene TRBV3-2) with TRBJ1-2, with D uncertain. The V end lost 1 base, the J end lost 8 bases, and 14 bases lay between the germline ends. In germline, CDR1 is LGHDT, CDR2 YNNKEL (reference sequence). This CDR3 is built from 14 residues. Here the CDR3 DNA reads TGTGCCAGCAGCCAAGTCGGCGGCACCCTAGGCTACACCTTC. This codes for CASSQVGGTLGYTF.

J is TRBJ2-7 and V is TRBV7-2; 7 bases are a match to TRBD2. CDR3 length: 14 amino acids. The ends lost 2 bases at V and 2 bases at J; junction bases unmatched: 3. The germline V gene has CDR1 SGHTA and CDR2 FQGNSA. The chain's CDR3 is CASSLSSGPYEQYF. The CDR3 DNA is TGTGCCAGCAGCTTATCTAGCGGCCCCTACGAGCAGTACTTC.

Written as DNA, the CDR3 is TGTGCCAGCAGTGAGACAGGGATTAATGGCTACACCTTC. Its protein product is CASSETGINGYTF. The rearrangement joins TRBV7-2 to TRBJ1-2, with 7 bases that match TRBD1. Germline trimming cut 6 bases from V and 6 bases from J; bases unmatched to any gene: 7. The germline V gene encodes CDR1 SGHTA and CDR2 FQGNSA. This CDR3 spans 13 amino acids.

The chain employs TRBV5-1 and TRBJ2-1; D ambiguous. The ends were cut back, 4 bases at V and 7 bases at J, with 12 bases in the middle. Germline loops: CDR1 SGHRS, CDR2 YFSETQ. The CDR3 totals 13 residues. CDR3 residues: CASSEAGANEQFF. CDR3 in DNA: TGCGCCAGCAGCGAAGCAGGCGCTAATGAGCAGTTCTTC.

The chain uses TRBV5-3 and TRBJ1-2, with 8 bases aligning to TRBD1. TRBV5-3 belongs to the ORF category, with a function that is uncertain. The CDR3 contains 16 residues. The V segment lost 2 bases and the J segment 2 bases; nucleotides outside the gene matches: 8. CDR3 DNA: TGTGCCAGAAGCTTTGAAAGGACAGGGCCAAACTATGGCTACACCTTC. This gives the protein CARSFERTGPNYGYTF.